A selection of T cell receptor beta chains follows, all from one sample in a study of vaccination and CD4 T cells after COVID-19. These receptors lack a known antigen. TCRdb reanalysed the PCR reads using MiXCR and keeps one entry per CDR3 protein. The sample holds about 13,000 distinct CDR3 sequences, nearly 80% seen once. Sequencing was performed on CD4+ T cells from blood, cultured in vitro. These receptors were collected from a human donor who had recovered from COVID-19. CDR3s include the opening cysteine and the closing phenylalanine or tryptophan. The D gene is left open where the match is weak. Expanded clones get a size class; other rows say once, few or many, or leave the size out.

>-|TRBV6-5|TRBJ1-2|-|14
TGTGCCAGCAGTTTATATACAGGGACGAGGGGCTACACCTTC
CASSLYTGTRGYTF
>-|TRBV27|TRBJ2-5|-|15
TGTGCCAGCAGTTTAGTACTTGGCGGTAAAGAGACCCAGTACTTC
CASSLVLGGKETQYF
>-|TRBV7-2|TRBJ1-2|once|15
TGTGCCAGCAGCTTAGATCCGCGGGCTCCGAGCGGCTACACCTTC
CASSLDPRAPSGYTF
>-|TRBV25-1|TRBJ2-2|few|15
TGTGCCAGCAGTATCAGGGGCGTTGGGGCCGGGGAGCTGTTTTTT
CASSIRGVGAGELFF
>-|TRBV10-3|TRBJ1-2|-|15
TGTGCCATCACTCAGTCCGGCCTTGAGGGGTATGGCTACACCTTC
CAITQSGLEGYGYTF
>-|TRBV27|TRBJ2-6|-|20
TGTGCCATCGGGAGATTCCAACCGGGACAGACCCCACCTGGGGCCAACGTCCTGACTTTC
CAIGRFQPGQTPPGANVLTF
>-|TRBV14|TRBJ2-7|-|14
TGTGCCAGCAGCCGAGACGGGGTTTCCTACGAGCAGTACTTC
CASSRDGVSYEQYF
>TRBD2|TRBV6-2/TRBV6-3|TRBJ2-5|few|14
TGTGCCAGCAGTTACAGGAGCGGGGGGGAGACCCAGTACTTC
CASSYRSGGETQYF
>-|TRBV7-2|TRBJ1-3|-|14
TGTGCCAGCAGCTTAGATTACTCTGGAAACACCATATATTTT
CASSLDYSGNTIYF
>TRBD1|TRBV6-2/TRBV6-3|TRBJ1-1|-|19
TGTGCCAGCAGTTACACAAGCTGGACAGGGCGGAAGGAGAACACTGAAGCTTTCTTT
CASSYTSWTGRKENTEAFF
>TRBD2|TRBV7-2|TRBJ2-7|-|15
TGTGCCAGCAGCCAAGCCCCGGGACTAGCCTACGAGCAGTACTTC
CASSQAPGLAYEQYF
>-|TRBV7-3|TRBJ2-2|-|12
TGTGCCAGCAGCTCAAGGGGCGGGGAGCTGTTTTTT
CASSSRGGELFF
>-|TRBV6-2/TRBV6-3|TRBJ1-5|-|16
TGTGCCAGCAGTTCAAATCAACGGGGTGTCGGACAGCCCCAGCATTTT
CASSSNQRGVGQPQHF
>-|TRBV6-2/TRBV6-3|TRBJ2-7|-|14
TGTGCCAGCAACCCCGGGACACCTACTGGAGAGCAGTACTTC
CASNPGTPTGEQYF
>-|TRBV4-3|TRBJ1-2|-|17
TGCGCCAGCAGCCAAGATTGGGTGACAGGATTGAAGTATGGCTACACCTTC
CASSQDWVTGLKYGYTF
>TRBD1|TRBV15|TRBJ2-2|-|16
TGTGCCACCAGCAGAGACCGGGACAGGTTGACCGGGGAGCTGTTTTTT
CATSRDRDRLTGELFF
>TRBD1|TRBV6-1|TRBJ1-1|-|17
TGTGCCAGCAGCCACAGGCAGGGCGTGGGACAGAAGCCCGAAGCTTTCTTT
CASSHRQGVGQKPEAFF
>-|TRBV5-4|TRBJ1-5|-|15
TGTGCCAGCAGCGTGCGGGGGGCGGACAATCAGCCCCAGCATTTT
CASSVRGADNQPQHF
>-|TRBV27|TRBJ2-7|-|13
TGTGCCAGCCAAAGGGGCGCCGGCTACGAGCAGTACTTC
CASQRGAGYEQYF
>-|TRBV20-1|TRBJ1-6|-|16
TGCAGTGCTAGAAAAGGGAGGGGTTCCTATAATTCACCCCTCCACTTT
CSARKGRGSYNSPLHF
>-|TRBV20-1|TRBJ2-5|-|15
TGCAGTGCTAGCCCCAGGGACAAGCCTCGGGAGACCCAGTACTTC
CSASPRDKPRETQYF
>-|TRBV6-1|TRBJ1-5|-|15
TGTGCCAGCCGAGAAACGTACGGGAACAATCAGCCCCAGCATTTT
CASRETYGNNQPQHF
>TRBD1|TRBV19|TRBJ2-7|-|12
TGTGCCAGTAACACAGGGGACTACGAGCAGTACTTC
CASNTGDYEQYF
>-|TRBV7-2|TRBJ2-5|-|16
TGTGCCAGCAGCCCCTCGGCGTTTCTTGGGGGAGAGACCCAGTACTTC
CASSPSAFLGGETQYF
>-|TRBV7-2|TRBJ1-6|-|16
TGTGCCAGCAGCCTACAGGATCCGGCGGATTTGTCACCCCTCCACTTT
CASSLQDPADLSPLHF
>-|TRBV19|TRBJ1-5|-|14
TGTGCCAGTAGTATAAAAAGGAGCAATCAGCCCCAGCATTTT
CASSIKRSNQPQHF
>TRBD2|TRBV20-1|TRBJ2-3|-|19
TGCAGTGTTAAGAGGCCGGGACTAGCGGGCCTCCCCAAGGCAGATACGCAGTATTTT
CSVKRPGLAGLPKADTQYF
>-|TRBV20-1|TRBJ2-3|few|13
TGCAGTGCTGCGGGATCAACCACAGATACGCAGTATTTT
CSAAGSTTDTQYF
>-|TRBV15|TRBJ1-4|-|16
TGTGCCACCAGCAGAGATCAGGCAGGGATCGGTGAAAAACTGTTTTTT
CATSRDQAGIGEKLFF
>TRBD1|TRBV24-1|TRBJ1-2|-|15
TGTGCCACCAGTGAGACGGGACAGGGGAACTATGGCTACACCTTC
CATSETGQGNYGYTF
>TRBD1|TRBV7-2|TRBJ2-4|-|14
TGTACCAGCAGCCTTAGACAGGGTCAGGACATTCAGTACTTC
CTSSLRQGQDIQYF
>-|TRBV10-3|TRBJ2-5|few|14
TGTGCCATCAGTGAGCCCGGGGGACAAGAGACCCAGTACTTC
CAISEPGGQETQYF
>-|TRBV7-2|TRBJ2-5|-|14
TGTGCCAGCAGCTTAGCCGGGAGTAGGGAGACCCAGTACTTC
CASSLAGSRETQYF
>-|TRBV27|TRBJ1-2|once|13
TGTGCCAGCAGTTTATCCAGGGGATCGGGCTACACCTTC
CASSLSRGSGYTF
>-|TRBV7-2|TRBJ2-3|-|15
TGTGCCAGCAGCTTAGCGGGCGGGGGCGCAGATACGCAGTATTTT
CASSLAGGGADTQYF
>TRBD1|TRBV29-1|TRBJ2-2|-|14
TGCAGCGTTAGACAGGGTCTGAACACCGGGGAGCTGTTTTTT
CSVRQGLNTGELFF
>-|TRBV27|TRBJ2-7|-|14
TGTGCCAGCAGTCCCCACGGCGGTTCCTACGAGCAGTACTTC
CASSPHGGSYEQYF
>-|TRBV7-8|TRBJ2-7|-|14
TGTGCCAGCAGCTTAGGGACTTCTACCTACGAGCAGTACTTC
CASSLGTSTYEQYF
>TRBD1|TRBV6-2/TRBV6-3|TRBJ1-6|-|14
TGTGCCAGCAGACCCGGACAGGGCACTTCACCCCTCCACTTT
CASRPGQGTSPLHF
>-|TRBV7-6|TRBJ1-2|once|14
TGTGCCAGCAGCCCTAACCCGACAGATTATGGCTACACCTTC
CASSPNPTDYGYTF
>-|TRBV2|TRBJ2-1|-|11
TGTGCCAGCAGGCACGCTGATGAGCAGTTCTTC
CASRHADEQFF
>-|TRBV2|TRBJ1-1|-|16
TGTGCCAGCAGGCCCTCGGGACCTACTATGAACACTGAAGCTTTCTTT
CASRPSGPTMNTEAFF
>TRBD1|TRBV27|TRBJ1-2|-|14
TGTGCCAGCAGTACCCGACAGGGCGAAGGGGGCTACACCTTC
CASSTRQGEGGYTF
>-|TRBV6-5|TRBJ1-5|-|14
TGTGCCAGCAGTTACTCGCCCGTTGGTCAGCCCCAGCATTTT
CASSYSPVGQPQHF
>-|TRBV6-2/TRBV6-3|TRBJ2-3|-|14
TGTGCCGGCAGTTACGGGACTAGCACAGATACGCAGTATTTT
CAGSYGTSTDTQYF
>TRBD1|TRBV5-1|TRBJ1-2|-|17
TGCGCCAGCAGCAGGGACAGGGCCCAAAAGAGGGGCTATGGCTACACCTTC
CASSRDRAQKRGYGYTF
>-|TRBV7-8|TRBJ1-2|once|19
TGTGCCAGCAGCTTAGCCGTCAGACCTACTCGGGACGGCAACTATGGCTACACCTTC
CASSLAVRPTRDGNYGYTF
>TRBD1|TRBV4-1|TRBJ1-5|-|16
TGCGCCAGCAGCCCGGGGCAGGCAGGGGGACATCAGCCCCAGCATTTT
CASSPGQAGGHQPQHF
>TRBD2|TRBV6-2/TRBV6-3|TRBJ2-1|-|15
TGTGCCAGCAGTCCCCGGGACTACCCCTACAATGAGCAGTTCTTC
CASSPRDYPYNEQFF
>-|TRBV7-9|TRBJ2-4|once|15
TGTGCCAGCAGCGGACGGTTCGTAACCAAAAACATTCAGTACTTC
CASSGRFVTKNIQYF
>-|TRBV20-1|TRBJ1-6|-|16
TGCAGTGCTAGAGGGATAGGCCCGGGGTATAATTCACCCCTCCACTTT
CSARGIGPGYNSPLHF
>-|TRBV7-2|TRBJ2-3|-|14
TGTGCCAGCAGCTTAGGGGGGATCACAGATACGCAGTATTTT
CASSLGGITDTQYF
>TRBD1|TRBV7-2|TRBJ1-2|once|15
TGTGCCAGCAGCACCCGACAGGGGGCAAACTATGGCTACACCTTC
CASSTRQGANYGYTF
>TRBD1|TRBV28|TRBJ2-5|medium-sized|15
TGTGCCAGCAGCCTTACCGGGACAGGGGAAGAGACCCAGTACTTC
CASSLTGTGEETQYF
>TRBD1|TRBV7-6|TRBJ2-5|-|14
TGTGCCAGCAGCCCTAACAGGGGTCAAGAGACCCAGTACTTC
CASSPNRGQETQYF
>TRBD1|TRBV10-1|TRBJ1-1|few|14
TGCGCCAGCAGCCCTGATGACAGGGTCCGAGGAGCTTTCTTT
CASSPDDRVRGAFF
>-|TRBV28|TRBJ1-2|-|16
TGTGCCAGCAGTTTTCTCGGGACGGAAAGTAACTATGGCTACACCTTC
CASSFLGTESNYGYTF
>-|TRBV20-1|TRBJ1-2|few|13
TGCAGTGCTAGAGCGGGCAGGGTCTGGGGCTACACCTTC
CSARAGRVWGYTF